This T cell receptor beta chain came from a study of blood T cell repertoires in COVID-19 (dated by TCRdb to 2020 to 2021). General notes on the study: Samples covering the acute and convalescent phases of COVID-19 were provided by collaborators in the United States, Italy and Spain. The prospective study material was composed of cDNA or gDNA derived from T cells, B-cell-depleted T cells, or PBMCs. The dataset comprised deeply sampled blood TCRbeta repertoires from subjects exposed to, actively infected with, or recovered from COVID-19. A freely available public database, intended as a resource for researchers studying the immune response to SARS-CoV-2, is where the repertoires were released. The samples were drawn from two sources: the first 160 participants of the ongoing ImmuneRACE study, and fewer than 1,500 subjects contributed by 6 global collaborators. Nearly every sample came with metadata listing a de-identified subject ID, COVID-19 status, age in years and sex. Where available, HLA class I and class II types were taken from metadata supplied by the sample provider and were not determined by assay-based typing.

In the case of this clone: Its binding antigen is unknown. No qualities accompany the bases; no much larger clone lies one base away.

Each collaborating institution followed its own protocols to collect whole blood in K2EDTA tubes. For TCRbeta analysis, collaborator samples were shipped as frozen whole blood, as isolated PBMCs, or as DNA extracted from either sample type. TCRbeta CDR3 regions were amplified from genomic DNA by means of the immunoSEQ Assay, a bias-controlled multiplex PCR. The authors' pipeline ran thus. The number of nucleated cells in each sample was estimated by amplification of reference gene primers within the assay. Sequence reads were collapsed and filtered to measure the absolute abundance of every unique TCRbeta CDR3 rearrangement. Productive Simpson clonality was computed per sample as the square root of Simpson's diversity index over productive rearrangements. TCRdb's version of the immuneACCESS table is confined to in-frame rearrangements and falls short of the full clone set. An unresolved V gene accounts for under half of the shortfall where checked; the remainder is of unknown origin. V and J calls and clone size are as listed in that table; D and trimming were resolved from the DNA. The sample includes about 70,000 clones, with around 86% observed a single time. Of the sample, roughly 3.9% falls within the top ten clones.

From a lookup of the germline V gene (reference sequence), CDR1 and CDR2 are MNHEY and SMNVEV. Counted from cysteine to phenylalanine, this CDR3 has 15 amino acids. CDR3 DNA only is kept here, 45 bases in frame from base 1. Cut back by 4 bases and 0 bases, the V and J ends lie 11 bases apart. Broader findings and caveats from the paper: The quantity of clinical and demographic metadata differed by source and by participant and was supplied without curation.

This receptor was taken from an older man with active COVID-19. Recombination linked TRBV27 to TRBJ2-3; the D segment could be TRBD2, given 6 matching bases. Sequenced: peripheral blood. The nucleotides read TGTGCCAGCAGTTCCCTCGGGGGAAGCACAGATACGCAGTATTTT. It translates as CASSSLGGSTDTQYF.